The subject of this entry is one T cell receptor (beta chain). Authors' data handling: Reference gene primer amplification gave estimated nucleated cell counts. Repertoires were generated with immunoSEQ multiplex PCR, while TCRdb's copy carries only in-frame clones and drops some. V, J and clone size derive from that table, while D and trimming were established from the DNA sequence. This sample has roughly 60,000 clones, with 75% to 80% found just once. The entry originates in a study of blood T cell repertoires in COVID-19. Study-level background: COVID-19 samples, acute and convalescent, were from the United States, Italy and Spain. From T cells, B-cell-depleted T cells, or PBMCs came the material, which was cDNA or gDNA.

CDR1 is SGHRS and CDR2 is YFSETQ in the germline V gene. V shed 4 bases and J shed 0 bases, with 5 bases lying between them. The CDR3 is made up of 14 amino acids. V and J are TRBV5-1 and TRBJ1-6; D uncertain. The sample consisted of peripheral blood. This TCR derives from a human donor in a cohort sampled during active COVID-19. Written as DNA, the CDR3 is TGCGCCAGCAGCCTTAGCTCCTATAATTCACCCCTCCACTTT. Protein: CASSLSSYNSPLHF.